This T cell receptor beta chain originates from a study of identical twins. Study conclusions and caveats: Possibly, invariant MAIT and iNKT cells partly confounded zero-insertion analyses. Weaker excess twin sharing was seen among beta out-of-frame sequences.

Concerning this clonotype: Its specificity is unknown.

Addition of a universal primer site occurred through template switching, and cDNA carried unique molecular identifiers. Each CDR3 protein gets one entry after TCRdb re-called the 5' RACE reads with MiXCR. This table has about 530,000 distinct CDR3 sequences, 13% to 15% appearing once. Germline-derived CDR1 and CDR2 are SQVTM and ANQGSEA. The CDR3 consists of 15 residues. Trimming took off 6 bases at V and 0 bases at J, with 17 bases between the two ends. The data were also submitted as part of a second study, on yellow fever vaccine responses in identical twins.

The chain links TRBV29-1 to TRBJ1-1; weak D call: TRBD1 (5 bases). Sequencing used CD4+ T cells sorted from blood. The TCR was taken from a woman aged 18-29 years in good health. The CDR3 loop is CSVPLGGKVNTEAFF. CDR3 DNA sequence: TGCAGCGTCCCCCTTGGGGGGAAGGTGAACACTGAAGCTTTCTTT.